This TCR beta chain was found in a study of blood T cell repertoires in COVID-19. Per the original methods: Amplified reference gene primers provided the basis for estimating nucleated cell counts. Clones were read by immunoSEQ multiplex PCR, and TCRdb kept only the in-frame ones, dropping some. The D gene and trimming were derived from the DNA, and the V and J assignments and clone size from that table. Of 160,000 or so clones in the sample, about 80% were seen once. This clonotype was sampled from an elderly woman with acute or convalescent COVID-19. The sample was peripheral blood.

The CDR3 DNA is TGTGCCAGCAGTTTTTTGACAGACACTGAAGCTTTCTTT. Translating it yields CASSFLTDTEAFF. The chain has TRBV27 and TRBJ1-1; D perhaps matches TRBD1 (5 bases). The CDR3 is 13 residues long. In germline, CDR1 is MNHEY, CDR2 SMNVEV (reference sequence). Trimming took 3 bases from V and 3 from J, leaving 8 bases between them.